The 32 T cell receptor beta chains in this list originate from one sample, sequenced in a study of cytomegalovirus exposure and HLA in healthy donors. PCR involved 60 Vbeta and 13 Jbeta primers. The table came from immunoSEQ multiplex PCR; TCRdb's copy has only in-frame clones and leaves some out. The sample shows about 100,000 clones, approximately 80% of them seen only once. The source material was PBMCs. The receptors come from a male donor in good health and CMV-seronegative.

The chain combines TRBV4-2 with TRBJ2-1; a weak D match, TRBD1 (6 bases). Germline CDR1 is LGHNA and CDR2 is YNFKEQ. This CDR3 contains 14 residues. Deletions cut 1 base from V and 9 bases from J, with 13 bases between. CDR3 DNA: TGTGCCAGCAGCCAAGTACAGGGATCGAGTGAGCAGTTCTTC. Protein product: CASSQVQGSSEQFF.

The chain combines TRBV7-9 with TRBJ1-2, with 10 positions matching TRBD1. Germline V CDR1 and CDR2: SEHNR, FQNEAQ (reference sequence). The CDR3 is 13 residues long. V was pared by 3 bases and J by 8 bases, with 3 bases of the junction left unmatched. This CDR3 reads CASSLGQGSGYTF. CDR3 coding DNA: TGTGCCAGCAGCTTGGGACAGGGGAGCGGCTACACCTTC. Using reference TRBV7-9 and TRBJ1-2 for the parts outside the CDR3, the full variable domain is DTGVSQNPRHKITKRGQNVTFRCDPISEHNRLYWYRQTLGQGPEFLTYFQNEAQLEKSRLLSDRFSAERPKGSFSTLEIQRTEQGDSAMYLCASSLGQGSGYTFGSGTRLTVV.

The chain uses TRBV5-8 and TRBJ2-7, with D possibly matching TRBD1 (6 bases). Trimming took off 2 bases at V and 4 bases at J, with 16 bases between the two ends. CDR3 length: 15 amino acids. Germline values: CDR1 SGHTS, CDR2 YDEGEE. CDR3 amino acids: CASSFWTASKYEQYF. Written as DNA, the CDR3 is TGTGCCAGCAGCTTTTGGACAGCGTCCAAATACGAGCAGTACTTC.

CDR3 DNA: TGTGCCAGCAGCAAAAACTTTCAGCCGGCGTCGACAGAAATCTACAATGAGCAGTTCTTC. This sequence encodes CASSKNFQPASTEIYNEQFF. This chain uses TRBV21-1 with TRBJ2-1; the table calls TRBD1, which could not be checked here. TRBV21-1 has pseudogene status. The CDR3 has 20 residues.

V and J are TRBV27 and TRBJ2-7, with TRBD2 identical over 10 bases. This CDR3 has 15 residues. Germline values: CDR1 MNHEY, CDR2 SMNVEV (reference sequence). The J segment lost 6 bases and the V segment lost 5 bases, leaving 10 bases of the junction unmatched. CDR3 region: CASSRYSGRRVEQYF. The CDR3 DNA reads TGTGCCAGCAGTCGATATAGCGGGAGGAGGGTCGAGCAGTACTTC.

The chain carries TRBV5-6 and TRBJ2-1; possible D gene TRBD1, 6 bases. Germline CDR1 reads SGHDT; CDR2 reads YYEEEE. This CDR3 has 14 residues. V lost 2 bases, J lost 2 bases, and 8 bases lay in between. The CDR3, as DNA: TGTGCCAGCAGCTTAAAGGGGGCCTACAATGAGCAGTTCTTC. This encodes CASSLKGAYNEQFF.

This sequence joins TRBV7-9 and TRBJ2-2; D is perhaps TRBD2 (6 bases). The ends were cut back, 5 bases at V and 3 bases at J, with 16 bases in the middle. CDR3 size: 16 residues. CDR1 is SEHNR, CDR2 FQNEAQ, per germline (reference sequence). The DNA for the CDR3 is TGTGCCAGCAGCACCCGGGACTCTTTCTACACCGGGGAGCTGTTTTTT. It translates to CASSTRDSFYTGELFF.

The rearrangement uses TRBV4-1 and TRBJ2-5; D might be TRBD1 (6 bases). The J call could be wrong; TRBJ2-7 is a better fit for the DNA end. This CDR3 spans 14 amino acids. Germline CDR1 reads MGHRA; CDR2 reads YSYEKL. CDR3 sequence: CASSQAAGAYEQYF. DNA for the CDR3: TGCGCCAGCAGCCAAGCGGCAGGGGCCTACGAGCAGTACTTC.

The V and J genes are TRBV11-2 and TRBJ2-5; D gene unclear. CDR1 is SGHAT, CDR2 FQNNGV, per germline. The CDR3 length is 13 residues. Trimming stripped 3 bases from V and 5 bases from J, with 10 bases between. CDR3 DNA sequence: TGTGCCAGCAGCTTGGTAAATGAGGAGACCCAGTACTTC. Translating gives CASSLVNEETQYF.

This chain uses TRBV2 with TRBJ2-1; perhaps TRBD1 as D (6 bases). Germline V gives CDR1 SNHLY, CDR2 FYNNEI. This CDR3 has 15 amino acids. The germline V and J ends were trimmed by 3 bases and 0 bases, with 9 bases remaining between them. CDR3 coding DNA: TGTGCCAGCAGTGACAGGGGCAGCTCCTACAATGAGCAGTTCTTC. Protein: CASSDRGSSYNEQFF.

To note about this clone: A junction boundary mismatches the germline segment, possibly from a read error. Written as DNA, the CDR3 is TGCGCCAGCAGTTTGGACAGCTTCAATGAGCAGTTCTTC. Translating gives CASSLDSFNEQFF. The gene calls are TRBV5-1 and TRBJ2-1; D might be TRBD1 (6 bases). CDR1 is SGHRS and CDR2 is YFSETQ in the germline V gene. The CDR3 spans 13 residues.

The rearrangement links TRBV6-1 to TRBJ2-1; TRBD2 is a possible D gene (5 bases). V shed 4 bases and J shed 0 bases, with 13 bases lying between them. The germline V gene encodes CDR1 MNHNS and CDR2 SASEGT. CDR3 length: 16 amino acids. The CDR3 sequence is CASSGKDGLSYNEQFF. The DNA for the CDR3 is TGTGCCAGCAGTGGCAAGGACGGACTCTCCTACAATGAGCAGTTCTTC.

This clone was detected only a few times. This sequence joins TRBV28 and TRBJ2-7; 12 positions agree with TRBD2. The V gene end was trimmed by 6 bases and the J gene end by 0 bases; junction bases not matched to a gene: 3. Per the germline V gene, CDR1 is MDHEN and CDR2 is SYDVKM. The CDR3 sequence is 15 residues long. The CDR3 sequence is CASRPGLAGSYEQYF. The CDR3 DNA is TGTGCCAGCAGACCGGGACTAGCGGGCTCCTACGAGCAGTACTTC.

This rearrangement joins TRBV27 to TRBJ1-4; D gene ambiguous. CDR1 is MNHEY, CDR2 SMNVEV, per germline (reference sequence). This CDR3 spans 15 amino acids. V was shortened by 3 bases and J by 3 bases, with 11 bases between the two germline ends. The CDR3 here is CASSLMARANEKLFF. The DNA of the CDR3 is TGTGCCAGCAGTTTGATGGCTCGTGCTAATGAAAAACTGTTTTTT. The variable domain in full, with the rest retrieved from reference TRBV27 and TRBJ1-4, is EAQVTQNPRYLITVTGKKLTVTCSQNMNHEYMSWYRQDPGLGLRQIYYSMNVEVTDKGDVPEGYKVSRKEKRNFPLILESPSPNQTSLYFCASSLMARANEKLFFGSGTQLSVL.

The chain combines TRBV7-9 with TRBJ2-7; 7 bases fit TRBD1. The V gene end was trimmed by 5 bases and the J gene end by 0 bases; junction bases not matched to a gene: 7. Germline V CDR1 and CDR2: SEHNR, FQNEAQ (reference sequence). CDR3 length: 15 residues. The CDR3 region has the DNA TGTGCCAGCAGCCCCAGACAGGGTAGCTCCTACGAGCAGTACTTC. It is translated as CASSPRQGSSYEQYF.

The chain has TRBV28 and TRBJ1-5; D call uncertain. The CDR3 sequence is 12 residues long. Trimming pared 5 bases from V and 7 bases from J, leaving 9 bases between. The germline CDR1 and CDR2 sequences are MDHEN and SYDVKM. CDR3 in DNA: TGTGCCAGCAGTCCCCTAAGCCAGCCCCAGCATTTT. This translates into CASSPLSQPQHF.

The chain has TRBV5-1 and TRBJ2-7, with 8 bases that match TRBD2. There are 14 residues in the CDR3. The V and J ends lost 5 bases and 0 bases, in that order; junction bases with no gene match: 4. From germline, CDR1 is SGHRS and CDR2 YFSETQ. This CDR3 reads CASSSSGPSYEQYF. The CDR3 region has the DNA TGCGCCAGCAGTTCTAGCGGGCCCTCCTACGAGCAGTACTTC.

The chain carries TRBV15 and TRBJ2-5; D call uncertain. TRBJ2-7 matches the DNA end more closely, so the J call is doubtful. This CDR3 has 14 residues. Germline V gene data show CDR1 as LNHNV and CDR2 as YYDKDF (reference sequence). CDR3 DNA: TGTGCCACCAGCAGAGATTTGCTGAGCTACGAGCAGTACTTC. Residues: CATSRDLLSYEQYF.

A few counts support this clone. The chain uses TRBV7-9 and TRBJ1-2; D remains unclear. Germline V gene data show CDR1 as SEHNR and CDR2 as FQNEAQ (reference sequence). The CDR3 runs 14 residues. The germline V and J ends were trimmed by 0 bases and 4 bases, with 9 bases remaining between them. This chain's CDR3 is CASSLASRFYGYTF. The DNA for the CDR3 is TGTGCCAGCAGCTTAGCTTCCAGGTTCTATGGCTACACCTTC.

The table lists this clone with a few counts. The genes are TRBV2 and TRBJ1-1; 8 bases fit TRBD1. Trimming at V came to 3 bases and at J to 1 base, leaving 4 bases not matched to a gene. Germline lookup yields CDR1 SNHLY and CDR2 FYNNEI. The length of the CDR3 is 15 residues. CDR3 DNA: TGTGCCAGCAGTGACAGGGGGCTTGGGAACACTGAAGCTTTCTTT. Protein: CASSDRGLGNTEAFF. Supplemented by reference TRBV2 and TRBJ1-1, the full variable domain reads EPEVTQTPSHQVTQMGQEVILRCVPISNHLYFYWYRQILGQKVEFLVSFYNNEISEKSEIFDDQFSVERPDGSNFTLKIRSTKLEDSAMYFCASSDRGLGNTEAFFGQGTRLTVV.

CDR3 DNA sequence: TGTGCCAGTACCCAAGGGTTCAGCAGGTACACAGATACGCAGTATTTT. Protein product: CASTQGFSRYTDTQYF. The rearrangement links TRBV14 to TRBJ2-3; D gene uncertain. V dropped 9 bases and J dropped 2 bases, with 21 bases sitting between them. The CDR3 is 16 amino acids. Germline V gene sequence: CDR1 SGHDN, CDR2 FVKESK.

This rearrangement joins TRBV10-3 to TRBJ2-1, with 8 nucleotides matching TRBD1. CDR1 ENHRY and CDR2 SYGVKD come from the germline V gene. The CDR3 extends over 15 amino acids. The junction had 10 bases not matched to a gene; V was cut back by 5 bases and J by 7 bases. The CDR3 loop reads CAISNPRGRRNEQFF. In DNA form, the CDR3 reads TGTGCCATCAGTAATCCCAGGGGGCGCAGGAATGAGCAGTTCTTC.

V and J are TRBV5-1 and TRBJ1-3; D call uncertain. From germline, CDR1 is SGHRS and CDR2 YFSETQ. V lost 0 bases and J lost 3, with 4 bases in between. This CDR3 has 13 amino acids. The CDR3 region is CASSLDSGNTIYF. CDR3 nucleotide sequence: TGCGCCAGCAGCTTGGACAGTGGAAACACCATATATTTT. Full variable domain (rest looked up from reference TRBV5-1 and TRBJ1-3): KAGVTQTPRYLIKTRGQQVTLSCSPISGHRSVSWYQQTPGQGLQFLFEYFSETQRNKGNFPGRFSGRQFSNSRSEMNVSTLELGDSALYLCASSLDSGNTIYFGEGSWLTVV.

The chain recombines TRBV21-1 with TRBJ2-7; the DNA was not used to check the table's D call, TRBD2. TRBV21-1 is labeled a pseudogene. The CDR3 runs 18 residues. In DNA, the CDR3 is TGTGCCAGCAGAAAGCAGGGTACTAGCGGGAACCTCTCCTACGAGCAGTACTTC. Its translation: CASRKQGTSGNLSYEQYF.

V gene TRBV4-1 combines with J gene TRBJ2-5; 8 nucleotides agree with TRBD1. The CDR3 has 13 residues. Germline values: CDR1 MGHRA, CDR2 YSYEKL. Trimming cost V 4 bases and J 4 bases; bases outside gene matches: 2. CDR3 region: CASSPQGGETQYF. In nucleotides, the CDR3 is TGCGCCAGCAGCCCACAGGGGGGAGAGACCCAGTACTTC.

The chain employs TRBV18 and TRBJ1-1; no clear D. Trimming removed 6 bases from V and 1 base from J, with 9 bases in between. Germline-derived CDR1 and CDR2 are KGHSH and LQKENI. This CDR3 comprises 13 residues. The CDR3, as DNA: TGTGCCAGCTCGCCAAGACAGAACACTGAAGCTTTCTTT. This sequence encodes CASSPRQNTEAFF.

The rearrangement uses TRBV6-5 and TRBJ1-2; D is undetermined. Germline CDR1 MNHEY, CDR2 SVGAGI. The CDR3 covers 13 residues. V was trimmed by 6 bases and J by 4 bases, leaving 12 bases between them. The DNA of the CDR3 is TGTGCCAGCAGCCCCCCCGGGAGCTATGGCTACACCTTC. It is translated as CASSPPGSYGYTF.

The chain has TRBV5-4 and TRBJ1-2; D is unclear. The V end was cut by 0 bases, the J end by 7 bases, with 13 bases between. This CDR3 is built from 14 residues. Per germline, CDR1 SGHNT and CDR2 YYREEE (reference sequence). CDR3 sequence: CASSLASLYGGYTF. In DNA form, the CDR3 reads TGTGCCAGCAGCTTGGCTTCCCTTTACGGTGGCTACACCTTC.

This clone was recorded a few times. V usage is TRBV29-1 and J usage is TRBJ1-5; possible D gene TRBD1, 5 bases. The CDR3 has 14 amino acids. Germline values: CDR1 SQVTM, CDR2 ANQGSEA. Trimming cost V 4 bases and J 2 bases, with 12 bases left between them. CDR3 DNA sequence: TGCAGCGTTGTCCTGGCCAGGGGCAATCAGCCCCAGCATTTT. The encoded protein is CSVVLARGNQPQHF.

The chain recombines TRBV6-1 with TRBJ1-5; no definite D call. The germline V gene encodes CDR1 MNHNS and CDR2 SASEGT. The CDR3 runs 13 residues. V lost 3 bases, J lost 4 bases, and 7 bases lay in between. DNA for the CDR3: TGTGCCAGCAGTGATGAGGGAAATCAGCCCCAGCATTTT. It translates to CASSDEGNQPQHF.

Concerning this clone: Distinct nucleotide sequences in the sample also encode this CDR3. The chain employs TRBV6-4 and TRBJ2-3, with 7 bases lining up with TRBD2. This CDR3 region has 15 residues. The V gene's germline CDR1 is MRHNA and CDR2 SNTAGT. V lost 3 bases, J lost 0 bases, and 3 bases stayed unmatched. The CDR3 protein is CASSEGSGSTDTQYF. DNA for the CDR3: TGTGCCAGCAGTGAGGGTAGCGGGAGCACAGATACGCAGTATTTT.

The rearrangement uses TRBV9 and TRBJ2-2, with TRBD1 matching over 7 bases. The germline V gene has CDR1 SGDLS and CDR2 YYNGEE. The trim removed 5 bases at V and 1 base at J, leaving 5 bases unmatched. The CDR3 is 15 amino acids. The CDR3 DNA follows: TGTGCCAGCAGATTGGGACAGATGAACACCGGGGAGCTGTTTTTT. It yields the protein CASRLGQMNTGELFF.